The clone carrying this TCR beta chain was counted only a few times. This sample is part of a study of early T cells in non-severe SARS-CoV-2 infection. Trimming took off 5 bases at V and 0 bases at J, with 13 bases between the two ends. The CDR3 has 16 residues. TCRdb passed the 5' RACE reads through MiXCR, listing each CDR3 protein once. The table has roughly 55,000 distinct CDR3 sequences, around 10% seen once. The TCR originated in an adult who was a healthcare worker with PCR-confirmed SARS-CoV-2 infection or an uninfected control (not recorded which). The J gene is TRBJ2-2, the V gene TRBV12-3 or TRBV12-4; perhaps D is TRBD1 or TRBD2 (5 bases each). The sequenced sample consisted of whole blood. CDR3 sequence reads: CASSPGRRTNTGELFF. The CDR3 DNA reads TGTGCCAGCAGTCCGGGACGGAGAACGAACACCGGGGAGCTGTTTTTT.